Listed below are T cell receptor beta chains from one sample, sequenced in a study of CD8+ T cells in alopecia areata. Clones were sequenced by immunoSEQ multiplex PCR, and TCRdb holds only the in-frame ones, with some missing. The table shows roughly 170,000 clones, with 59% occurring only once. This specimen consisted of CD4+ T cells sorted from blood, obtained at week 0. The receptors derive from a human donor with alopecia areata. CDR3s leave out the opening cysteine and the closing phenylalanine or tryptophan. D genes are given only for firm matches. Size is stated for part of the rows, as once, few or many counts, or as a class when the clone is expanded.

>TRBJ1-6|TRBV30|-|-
AWRLLYNSPLH
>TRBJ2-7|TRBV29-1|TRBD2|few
SVLTGLAGLIDEQY
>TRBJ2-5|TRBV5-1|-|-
ASSFLGGPEETQY
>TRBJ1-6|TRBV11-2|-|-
ASSTPVGMDSPLH
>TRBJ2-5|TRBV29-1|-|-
SVVLETQY
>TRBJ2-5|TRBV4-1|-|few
ASSQDGKYQETQY
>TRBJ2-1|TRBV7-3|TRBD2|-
ASSFGLAGVNEQF
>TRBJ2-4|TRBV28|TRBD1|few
ASSLGQGVKNIQY
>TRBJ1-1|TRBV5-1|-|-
ASSSKPGLPEAF
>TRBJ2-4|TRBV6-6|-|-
ASSLTAENIQY
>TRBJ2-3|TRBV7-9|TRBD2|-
ASSPSGGSADTQY
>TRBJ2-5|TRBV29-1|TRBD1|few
SVVTTGIQETQY
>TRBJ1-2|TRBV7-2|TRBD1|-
ASSAGQGYGYT
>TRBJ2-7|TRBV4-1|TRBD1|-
ASSQSRTGFYEQY
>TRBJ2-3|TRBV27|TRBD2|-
ASRAGVDTQY
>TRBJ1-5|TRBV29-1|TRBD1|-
SVEVEGGTGGQPQH
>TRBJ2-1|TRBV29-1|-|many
SVDRGRGEQF
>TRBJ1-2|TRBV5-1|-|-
ASSPSPDGLYGYT
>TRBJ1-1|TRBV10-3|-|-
AISKGLRNTEAF
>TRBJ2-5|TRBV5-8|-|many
ASSLGAGDYGETQY
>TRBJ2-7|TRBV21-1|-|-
ASSIRLWREQY
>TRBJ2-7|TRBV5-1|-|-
ASSLGLTYEQY
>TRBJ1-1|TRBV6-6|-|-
ASSYSSSHNTEAF
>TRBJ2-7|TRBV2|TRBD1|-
ASPRAGGASYEQY
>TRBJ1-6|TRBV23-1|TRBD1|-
ASTTDRVERSPLH
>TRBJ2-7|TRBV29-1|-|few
SINGAGNRYEQY
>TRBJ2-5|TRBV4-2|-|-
ASSHLSPTDSGGTQY
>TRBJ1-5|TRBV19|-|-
ASSIGMGSNRQPQH
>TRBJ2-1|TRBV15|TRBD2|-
ATSRDSASGNEQF
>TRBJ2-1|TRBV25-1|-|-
ASSEVRDGNEQF
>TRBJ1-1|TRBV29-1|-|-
SVGQGGVGGTEAF
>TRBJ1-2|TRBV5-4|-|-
ASSQAGSYGYT
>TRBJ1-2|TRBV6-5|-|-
ASSEGANYGYT
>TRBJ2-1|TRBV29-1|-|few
SVGRGAPGNEQF
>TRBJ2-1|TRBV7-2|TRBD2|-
ASSQGLVGRNEQF
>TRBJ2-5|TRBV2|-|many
ASSEELLKGGQETQY
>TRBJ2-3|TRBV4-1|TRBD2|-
ASSQDWGGLADQDTQY